Each of the 18 T cell receptor beta chains below was sequenced from the same sample in a study of blood T cell repertoires in COVID-19. The repertoire was sequenced with immunoSEQ multiplex PCR; TCRdb's copy has only in-frame clones and lacks some. The data contain hundreds of thousands of clones, 80% to 90% of them singletons. The sequenced sample was PBMCs or T cells enriched from blood (not recorded which). These receptors were taken from a man between 35 and 55 years old in a cohort exposed to, infected with or recovered from COVID-19 (not recorded which).

The chain joins TRBV10-3 to TRBJ2-1, with 11 positions matching TRBD2. Looked up from germline, CDR1 is ENHRY and CDR2 is SYGVKD. There are 16 residues in the CDR3. The junction had 7 bases not matched to a gene; V was cut back by 4 bases and J by 5 bases. CDR3 DNA sequence: TGTGCCATCAGTGCCCCGACTAGCGGGATAGACAATGAGCAGTTCTTC. It codes for CAISAPTSGIDNEQFF.

V gene TRBV5-1 combines with J gene TRBJ2-3; possible D gene TRBD2, 6 bases. This CDR3 spans 15 amino acids. The germline gives CDR1 SGHRS, CDR2 YFSETQ. The V and J ends lost 2 bases and 0 bases respectively, with 10 bases between them. CDR3 nucleotide sequence: TGCGCCAGCAGCTTACTCGGGACTAGCACAGATACGCAGTATTTT. Residues: CASSLLGTSTDTQYF.

The V call is TRBV7-9, the J call TRBJ2-3, with unresolved D. The CDR3 loop spans 12 amino acids. Trimming shortened V by 5 bases and J by 3 bases, and 6 bases separated the two germline ends. The germline V gene encodes CDR1 SEHNR and CDR2 FQNEAQ (reference sequence). The CDR3 protein is CASSPGTDTQYF. CDR3 DNA sequence: TGTGCCAGCAGCCCAGGAACAGATACGCAGTATTTT.

The chain has TRBV5-4 and TRBJ2-1; no clear D. Germline lookup yields CDR1 SGHNT and CDR2 YYREEE (reference sequence). The CDR3 length is 13 residues. V lost 1 base and J 5 bases, leaving 7 bases between the germline ends. CDR3 residues: CASSLPQDNEQFF. The CDR3 coding sequence is TGTGCCAGCAGCTTGCCCCAGGACAATGAGCAGTTCTTC.

The gene calls are TRBV6-4 and TRBJ2-1; 7 nucleotides line up with TRBD2. Looked up from germline, CDR1 is MRHNA and CDR2 is SNTAGT. V lost 2 bases, J lost 1 base, and 2 bases stayed unmatched. The length of the CDR3 is 15 residues. The chain's CDR3 is CASSDASGSYNEQFF. In DNA form, the CDR3 reads TGTGCCAGCAGTGACGCTAGCGGATCCTACAATGAGCAGTTCTTC.

The J gene is TRBJ1-2, the V gene TRBV15; D ambiguous. Germline values: CDR1 LNHNV, CDR2 YYDKDF (reference sequence). This CDR3 is 13 amino acids long. The germline V and J ends were trimmed by 4 bases and 3 bases, with 9 bases remaining between them. The CDR3: CATSNSGDYGYTF. The CDR3 DNA follows: TGTGCCACCAGCAACTCAGGTGACTATGGCTACACCTTC.

The chain combines TRBV4-1 with TRBJ2-1, with unresolved D. V lost 0 bases, J lost 4 bases, and 10 bases lay in between. This CDR3 is built from 15 residues. Germline CDR1 and CDR2: MGHRA and YSYEKL. In DNA, the CDR3 is TGCGCCAGCAGCCAAGATCGCGCGGCATACAATGAGCAGTTCTTC. Translation: CASSQDRAAYNEQFF.

This sequence joins TRBV11-2 and TRBJ1-1, with 8 bases that match TRBD1. V dropped 1 base and J dropped 4; count of bases not matched to a gene: 5. This CDR3 is 15 amino acids long. Germline CDR1 SGHAT, CDR2 FQNNGV. The CDR3 DNA follows: TGTGCCAGCAGCTTAGGGACAGGGCTGGGCACTGAAGCTTTCTTT. Protein product: CASSLGTGLGTEAFF.

This clone was detected only a few times. The V call is TRBV5-4, the J call TRBJ1-2, with D maybe TRBD1 (5 bases). CDR1 and CDR2 (germline): SGHNT, YYREEE (reference sequence). CDR3 length: 13 residues. Trimming took 1 base from V and 3 from J, leaving 7 bases between them. CDR3 sequence: CASSLTGDYGYTF. The CDR3 coding sequence is TGTGCCAGCAGCTTGACAGGAGACTATGGCTACACCTTC.

The chain carries TRBV10-2 and TRBJ1-3, with D perhaps TRBD1 (5 bases). This CDR3 is built from 13 residues. CDR1 and CDR2 (germline): WSHSY, SAAADI. Trimming cost V 5 bases and J 8 bases, with 13 bases left between them. The CDR3 DNA reads TGCGCCAGCAGTTGGGGGGAGGCCGACACCATATATTTT. Translating gives CASSWGEADTIYF.

This clone was counted only a few times. The chain employs TRBV10-3 and TRBJ1-1; D remains unclear. CDR1 and CDR2 (germline): ENHRY, SYGVKD. The CDR3 totals 14 residues. The germline V and J ends were trimmed by 3 bases and 2 bases, with 10 bases remaining between them. The CDR3, as DNA: TGTGCCATCAGTGATGGTCAGTCAAACACTGAAGCTTTCTTT. Protein sequence: CAISDGQSNTEAFF.

This chain's CDR3 is CASSRVAGRSYNEQFF. The CDR3 DNA follows: TGCGCCAGCAGCCGGGTAGCGGGTCGGTCCTACAATGAGCAGTTCTTC. This sequence joins TRBV5-1 and TRBJ2-1; TRBD2 aligns across 7 bases. V shed 4 bases and J 1 base; nucleotides not matched to a gene: 8. Germline V gene lookup returns CDR1 SGHRS and CDR2 YFSETQ. This CDR3 comprises 16 residues.

This clone was picked up many times. The V gene is TRBV25-1, the J gene TRBJ2-7; 7 bases line up with TRBD1. J was trimmed by 2 bases and V by 6 bases; bases with no gene match: 1. CDR3 length: 12 residues. The germline V gene has CDR1 MGHDK and CDR2 SYGVNS. The CDR3 loop is CASRGQTYEQYF. Here the CDR3 DNA reads TGTGCCAGCAGGGGACAGACCTACGAGCAGTACTTC.

This chain links TRBV27 with TRBJ2-3, with 10 bases fitting TRBD2. This CDR3 spans 16 amino acids. The germline gives CDR1 MNHEY, CDR2 SMNVEV (reference sequence). V lost 6 bases, J lost 2 bases, and 8 bases stayed unmatched. The CDR3 DNA follows: TGTGCCAGCAGCCATGGAGCGGGAGGGTCCACAGATACGCAGTATTTT. Protein sequence: CASSHGAGGSTDTQYF.

V usage is TRBV24-1 and J usage is TRBJ2-3; unclear D gene. V was pared by 5 bases and J by 9 bases, with 17 bases between. Per germline, CDR1 KGHDR and CDR2 SFDVKD. The length of the CDR3 is 14 residues. CDR3 sequence reads: CATSGGAPSPTQYF. CDR3 DNA: TGTGCCACCAGTGGCGGAGCTCCTTCCCCCACGCAGTATTTT.

This chain uses TRBV5-1 with TRBJ2-7, with D uncertain. The CDR3 loop spans 15 amino acids. The V and J ends lost 0 bases and 0 bases respectively, with 10 bases between them. The germline V gene has CDR1 SGHRS and CDR2 YFSETQ. For the CDR3, the DNA is TGCGCCAGCAGCTTGGCGGCAGGTTCCTCCTACGAGCAGTACTTC. Protein sequence: CASSLAAGSSYEQYF. The whole variable domain, remainder taken from reference TRBV5-1 and TRBJ2-7, is KAGVTQTPRYLIKTRGQQVTLSCSPISGHRSVSWYQQTPGQGLQFLFEYFSETQRNKGNFPGRFSGRQFSNSRSEMNVSTLELGDSALYLCASSLAAGSSYEQYFGPGTRLTVT.

J is TRBJ2-3 and V is TRBV5-1; perhaps TRBD2 as D (5 bases). V lost 4 bases, J lost 0 bases, and 9 bases lay in between. CDR3 size: 14 residues. CDR1 SGHRS and CDR2 YFSETQ come from the germline V gene. The CDR3 region has the DNA TGCGCCAGCAGCCGGGAAGCGAGCACAGATACGCAGTATTTT. This encodes CASSREASTDTQYF.

V and J are TRBV18 and TRBJ1-2; D not certain. The germline CDR1 and CDR2 sequences are KGHSH and LQKENI. Trimming cost V 5 bases and J 0 bases, with 10 bases left between them. The CDR3 length is 14 residues. CDR3 loop: CASSWADTNYGYTF. Here the CDR3 DNA reads TGTGCCAGCTCATGGGCAGATACTAACTATGGCTACACCTTC. Full variable domain (outside the CDR3, taken from reference TRBV18 and TRBJ1-2): NAGVMQNPRHLVRRRGQEARLRCSPMKGHSHVYWYRQLPEEGLKFMVYLQKENIIDESGMPKERFSAEFPKEGPSILRIQQVVRGDSAAYFCASSWADTNYGYTFGSGTRLTVV.